The 3 T cell receptor beta chains listed next were all sequenced from one sample in a study of cytomegalovirus exposure and HLA in healthy donors. Amplification used 60 Vbeta primers and 13 Jbeta primers. Assay: immunoSEQ multiplex PCR; the TCRdb copy retains only in-frame clones and omits some. Of about 140,000 clones listed, roughly 76% were seen once; the top ten hold 1.3%. Sequences were obtained from PBMCs. The receptors were gathered from a woman between 40 and 55 years old in good health and CMV-seronegative.

The table lists this clone with a few counts. The sample has other DNA sequences that encode this CDR3 too. The chain couples TRBV5-1 to TRBJ1-1; unclear D gene. V was shortened by 2 bases and J by 1 base, with 6 bases between the two germline ends. The V gene's germline CDR1 is SGHRS and CDR2 YFSETQ. The CDR3 loop spans 13 amino acids. CDR3 residues: CASSFAGNTEAFF. The CDR3 DNA is TGCGCCAGCAGCTTTGCGGGGAACACTGAAGCTTTCTTT.

The CDR3 is CSAQNYGYTF. The DNA for the CDR3 is TGCAGTGCCCAGAACTATGGCTACACCTTC. The chain employs TRBV20-1 and TRBJ1-2; no definite D call. Looked up from germline, CDR1 is DFQATT and CDR2 is SNEGSKA (reference sequence). Deletions cut 6 bases from V and 2 bases from J, with 4 bases between. The CDR3 spans 10 residues.

V gene TRBV11-1 combines with J gene TRBJ1-2; 7 positions agree with TRBD1. Trimming cost V 2 bases and J 3 bases; bases outside gene matches: 3. CDR3 length: 14 amino acids. Germline CDR1 SGHAT, CDR2 FQDESV (reference sequence). The CDR3 reads CASSLPGQHYGYTF. The CDR3 bases are TGTGCCAGCAGCTTACCGGGACAGCACTATGGCTACACCTTC.